This T cell receptor beta chain was retrieved from a study of STAT3 mutations in large granular lymphocyte leukemia. Study-wide results and limits: Every T-cell large granular lymphocyte leukemia patient had at least one immunodominant TCR beta clonotype.

Average productive template count per sample was 40,000 to 45,000. Some clones are missing from TCRdb's copy, which holds only in-frame ones; the method was immunoSEQ multiplex PCR. The table lists 15,000 or so clones, 81% of them singletons, with around 50% in the top ten. Trimming took 4 bases from V and 4 from J, leaving 16 bases between them. The CDR3 covers 15 residues. From germline, CDR1 is MNHEY and CDR2 SVGAGI. To note about this clone: Its antigen is undetermined.

The chain carries TRBV6-5 and TRBJ2-5; weak D call: TRBD2 (6 bases). The receptor comes from a man aged 55 to 70 with T-cell large granular lymphocyte leukemia. Some clones in this sample may be carry-over from other donors' samples. The sequencing input was peripheral blood mononuclear cells. The CDR3, as DNA: TGTGCCAGCAGTTTCCATATGGGGGGTGTAGAGACCCAGTACTTC. Its translation: CASSFHMGGVETQYF.